These T cell receptor beta chains were read from a single sample in a study of OX40 agonist ivuxolimab in advanced cancers. Generated by immunoSEQ multiplex PCR, the TCRdb table keeps only in-frame clones and is missing some. Of about 49,000 clones listed, 75% to 90% were seen once; the top ten hold approximately 20%. The sequences come from CD4+ or CD8+ T cells sorted from blood, collected in a trial of the OX40 agonist ivuxolimab. Source of these receptors: an adult with an advanced solid tumor such as melanoma, head and neck, liver or kidney cancer. The CDR3 runs from the conserved cysteine through the conserved F or W. The D gene is left open where the match is weak. Size values are once, few and many counts, or a class for expanded clones, and some rows have none.

clone size: -
V gene: TRBV19
D gene: -
J gene: TRBJ2-2
CDR3 DNA: TGTGCCAGTAGTCCCACGGAGACAGCCAATTCGAACACCGGGGAGCTGTTTTTT
CDR3 protein: CASSPTETANSNTGELFF

clone size: -
V gene: TRBV7-3
D gene: TRBD1
J gene: TRBJ1-3
CDR3 DNA: TGTGCCAGCAGCCTGACAGGGTATAGCGGAAACACCATATATTTT
CDR3 protein: CASSLTGYSGNTIYF

clone size: -
V gene: TRBV27
D gene: -
J gene: TRBJ1-2
CDR3 DNA: TGTGCCAGCAGTTTATCGCGGGGAGCGGATGGCTACACCTTC
CDR3 protein: CASSLSRGADGYTF

clone size: -
V gene: TRBV28
D gene: -
J gene: TRBJ2-7
CDR3 DNA: TGTGCCAGCAGTATTACGGGGGACGAGCAGTACTTC
CDR3 protein: CASSITGDEQYF

clone size: -
V gene: TRBV28
D gene: TRBD1
J gene: TRBJ1-5
CDR3 DNA: TGTGCCAGCAGTTTTTGGTCAGGGGGCGGTTTATTTGGCAATCAGCCCCAGCATTTT
CDR3 protein: CASSFWSGGGLFGNQPQHF

clone size: -
V gene: TRBV19
D gene: TRBD2
J gene: TRBJ2-1
CDR3 DNA: TGTGCCAGTAGTTTCCTAGCGGGGTACAATGAGCAGTTCTTC
CDR3 protein: CASSFLAGYNEQFF

clone size: -
V gene: TRBV13
D gene: TRBD2
J gene: TRBJ2-5
CDR3 DNA: TGTGCCAGCAGGGGACTAGCGGGGCCTGAAGAGACCCAGTACTTC
CDR3 protein: CASRGLAGPEETQYF

clone size: -
V gene: TRBV19
D gene: -
J gene: TRBJ1-5
CDR3 DNA: TGTGCCAGTAGTTTTGGATTATCAGGTAGTAGTAACAATCAGCCCCAGCATTTT
CDR3 protein: CASSFGLSGSSNNQPQHF

clone size: -
V gene: TRBV6-5
D gene: -
J gene: TRBJ1-2
CDR3 DNA: TGTGCCAGCAGTCCCCAGGGCAGGGAAGGCTACACCTTC
CDR3 protein: CASSPQGREGYTF

clone size: -
V gene: TRBV18
D gene: TRBD2
J gene: TRBJ2-5
CDR3 DNA: TGTGCCAGCTCACCAGAACTAGCGGGGTCAGAGACCCAGTACTTC
CDR3 protein: CASSPELAGSETQYF

clone size: -
V gene: TRBV4-1
D gene: -
J gene: TRBJ2-7
CDR3 DNA: TGCGCCAGCAGCCAAGAAGAGACACTCGGATCCTACGAGCAGTACTTC
CDR3 protein: CASSQEETLGSYEQYF

clone size: -
V gene: TRBV4-2
D gene: -
J gene: TRBJ2-2
CDR3 DNA: TGTGCCAGCAGCCAAGATAGGACGAACACCGGGGAGCTGTTTTTT
CDR3 protein: CASSQDRTNTGELFF

clone size: few
V gene: TRBV11-1
D gene: TRBD1
J gene: TRBJ1-6
CDR3 DNA: TGTGCCAGCAGCTCCGGGACAGGGGCTTATTCACCCCTCCACTTT
CDR3 protein: CASSSGTGAYSPLHF

clone size: -
V gene: TRBV27
D gene: -
J gene: TRBJ1-1
CDR3 DNA: TGTGCCAGCACCCCGGGTGGGGGGGCCACTGAAGCTTTCTTT
CDR3 protein: CASTPGGGATEAFF

clone size: -
V gene: TRBV28
D gene: -
J gene: TRBJ1-1
CDR3 DNA: TGTGCCAGCAGTTTCGGGATTGCCAGCCACACTGAAGCTTTCTTT
CDR3 protein: CASSFGIASHTEAFF

clone size: -
V gene: TRBV18
D gene: -
J gene: TRBJ1-1
CDR3 DNA: TGTGCCAGCTCACCTGGTAATGAAGCTTTCTTT
CDR3 protein: CASSPGNEAFF

clone size: -
V gene: TRBV5-3
D gene: TRBD1
J gene: TRBJ2-7
CDR3 DNA: TGTGCCAGAAGCACCAACAGGGGGAAGGGCTACGAGCAGTACTTC
CDR3 protein: CARSTNRGKGYEQYF

clone size: -
V gene: TRBV7-6
D gene: -
J gene: TRBJ2-3
CDR3 DNA: TGTGCCAGCAGCTTAGAACTCCCAGATACGCAGTATTTT
CDR3 protein: CASSLELPDTQYF

clone size: -
V gene: TRBV5-6
D gene: -
J gene: TRBJ2-3
CDR3 DNA: TGTGCCAGCAGCCGCCCCGGGGCGTCTGATACGCAGTATTTT
CDR3 protein: CASSRPGASDTQYF

clone size: -
V gene: TRBV4-1
D gene: -
J gene: TRBJ2-5
CDR3 DNA: TGCGCCAGCAGCCAACCGACACGGTACCAAGAGACCCAGTACTTC
CDR3 protein: CASSQPTRYQETQYF

clone size: -
V gene: TRBV28
D gene: TRBD2
J gene: TRBJ2-7
CDR3 DNA: TGTGCCAGCAGTTTGACCGTTCTAGCGGGGGGCCCCTACGAGCAGTACTTC
CDR3 protein: CASSLTVLAGGPYEQYF

clone size: -
V gene: TRBV2
D gene: -
J gene: TRBJ2-7
CDR3 DNA: TGTGCCAGCTCGACGGCCTACTACGAGCAGTACTTC
CDR3 protein: CASSTAYYEQYF

clone size: -
V gene: TRBV6-5
D gene: -
J gene: TRBJ1-5
CDR3 DNA: TGTGCCGTCCAGGCGGGAGATAGCAATCAGCCCCAGCATTTT
CDR3 protein: CAVQAGDSNQPQHF

clone size: once
V gene: TRBV5-5
D gene: -
J gene: TRBJ1-1
CDR3 DNA: TGTGCCAGCAGCTTAGGTGGCTATGGGGCTTTCTTT
CDR3 protein: CASSLGGYGAFF

clone size: -
V gene: TRBV28
D gene: -
J gene: TRBJ1-6
CDR3 DNA: TGTGCCAGCAGTTACGATTCACCCCTCCACTTT
CDR3 protein: CASSYDSPLHF

clone size: -
V gene: TRBV7-8
D gene: TRBD1
J gene: TRBJ2-2
CDR3 DNA: TGTGCCAGCAGGAGGACAGGGGGCGCTGACGGGGAGCTGTTTTTT
CDR3 protein: CASRRTGGADGELFF

clone size: few
V gene: TRBV10-2
D gene: -
J gene: TRBJ1-1
CDR3 DNA: TGCGCCAGCTCACTCGGCATGAACACTGAAGCTTTCTTT
CDR3 protein: CASSLGMNTEAFF

clone size: -
V gene: TRBV7-9
D gene: TRBD1
J gene: TRBJ2-7
CDR3 DNA: TGTGCCAGCAGCTTAGATCTCGTGGGGACAGGGGACCACGAGCAGTACTTC
CDR3 protein: CASSLDLVGTGDHEQYF

clone size: -
V gene: TRBV7-9
D gene: -
J gene: TRBJ2-5
CDR3 DNA: TGTGCCAGCAGCTTAGCGGGGGGTTGGGAGACCCAGTACTTC
CDR3 protein: CASSLAGGWETQYF

clone size: -
V gene: TRBV5-5
D gene: TRBD1
J gene: TRBJ1-4
CDR3 DNA: TGTGCCAGCAGCTTGCGGGACAGGGGTGATGGAACTAATGAAAAACTGTTTTTT
CDR3 protein: CASSLRDRGDGTNEKLFF

clone size: -
V gene: TRBV5-1
D gene: -
J gene: TRBJ1-5
CDR3 DNA: TGCGCCAGCAGCCTGACAGGCCTCAATCAGCCCCAGCATTTT
CDR3 protein: CASSLTGLNQPQHF

clone size: few
V gene: TRBV9
D gene: TRBD1
J gene: TRBJ2-4
CDR3 DNA: TGTGCCAGCAGCGTAGGGGACAGGGGGGACATTCAGTACTTC
CDR3 protein: CASSVGDRGDIQYF

clone size: once
V gene: TRBV6-5
D gene: -
J gene: TRBJ2-3
CDR3 DNA: TGTGCCAGCAGTTATCACGCCCAGGGACTAGATACGCAGTATTTT
CDR3 protein: CASSYHAQGLDTQYF

clone size: -
V gene: TRBV15
D gene: TRBD2
J gene: TRBJ2-3
CDR3 DNA: TGTGCCACCAGCAGAGCTAGTATTCGGGGACTAGCAGGGACAGATACGCAGTATTTT
CDR3 protein: CATSRASIRGLAGTDTQYF

clone size: once
V gene: TRBV4-3
D gene: -
J gene: TRBJ1-1
CDR3 DNA: TGCGCCAGCAGCCAAGGGACGGGAGGGCCTGAAGCTTTCTTT
CDR3 protein: CASSQGTGGPEAFF

clone size: -
V gene: TRBV7-9
D gene: TRBD1
J gene: TRBJ1-1
CDR3 DNA: TGTGCCAGCAGCTTAGAACAATGGGACAGGGGGCTAATTGAAGCTTTCTTT
CDR3 protein: CASSLEQWDRGLIEAFF